This T cell receptor beta chain was documented in a study of blood T cell repertoires in COVID-19. Study-level information: Samples taken during acute and convalescent COVID-19 were collected in the United States, Italy and Spain. In each case, the material was cDNA or gDNA derived from T cells, B-cell-depleted T cells, or PBMCs.

In the original processing: Reference gene primer amplification yielded estimated nucleated cell counts. The protocol was immunoSEQ multiplex PCR, while the TCRdb copy is restricted to in-frame clones and leaves out a portion. V and J calls and clone size are those listed in that table; D and trimming were worked out from the DNA. Among 160,000 or so clones listed, approximately 80% were seen once. This clone was observed a handful of times. Germline assignment: CDR1 MGHRA and CDR2 YSYEKL. V was pared by 2 bases and J by 2 bases, with 10 bases between. The CDR3 extends over 14 amino acids. Sequences were obtained from peripheral blood. The chain links TRBV4-1 to TRBJ2-7; D is uncertain. The receptor's source is a woman over 75 with acute or convalescent COVID-19. CDR3 nucleotide sequence: TGCGCCAGCAGCCAACCGACACGGCCCTACGAGCAGTACTTC. Its protein is CASSQPTRPYEQYF.